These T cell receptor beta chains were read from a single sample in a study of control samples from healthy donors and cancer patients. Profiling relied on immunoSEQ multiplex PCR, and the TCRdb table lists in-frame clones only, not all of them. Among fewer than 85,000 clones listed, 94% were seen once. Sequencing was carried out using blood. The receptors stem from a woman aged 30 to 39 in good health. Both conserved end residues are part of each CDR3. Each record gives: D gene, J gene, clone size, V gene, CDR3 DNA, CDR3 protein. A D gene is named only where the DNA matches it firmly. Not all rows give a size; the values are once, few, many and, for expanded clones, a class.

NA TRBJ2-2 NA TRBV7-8 TGTGCCAGCAGCTTAAATCCCAGGGACTTGAACACCGGGGAGCTGTTTTTT CASSLNPRDLNTGELFF
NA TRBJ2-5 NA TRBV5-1 TGCGCCAGCAGCTTGGTGGATGAGGCCCAGTACTTC CASSLVDEAQYF
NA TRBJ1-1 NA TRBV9 TGTGCCAGCAGCGTAGGGGCAGCCCCTGAAGCTTTCTTT CASSVGAAPEAFF
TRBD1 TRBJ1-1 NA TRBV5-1 TGCGCCAGCAGCTCTCAGGGGGGGAGCACTGAAGCTTTCTTT CASSSQGGSTEAFF
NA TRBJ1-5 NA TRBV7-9 TGTGCCAGCAGCACCGAAGGCGGTCAGCCCCAGCATTTT CASSTEGGQPQHF
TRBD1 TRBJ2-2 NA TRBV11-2 TGTGCCAGCAGCTTTACAGGGGGTTGGAACACCGGGGAGCTGTTTTTT CASSFTGGWNTGELFF
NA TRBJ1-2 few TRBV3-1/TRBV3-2 TGTGCCAGCAGCCCTTGGACAGAGAACTATGGCTACACCTTC CASSPWTENYGYTF
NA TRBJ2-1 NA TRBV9 TGTGCCAGCAGCGAAGCCGGGGGCCTAGGCAATGAGCAGTTCTTC CASSEAGGLGNEQFF
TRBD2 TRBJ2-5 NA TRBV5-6 TGTGCCAGCAGCTTTCTAGCGGGGGGTGGCGAGACCCAGTACTTC CASSFLAGGGETQYF
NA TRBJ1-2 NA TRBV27 TGTGCCAGCAGTTTGACGGACCCGGGCTTAGGGTATGGCTACACCTTC CASSLTDPGLGYGYTF
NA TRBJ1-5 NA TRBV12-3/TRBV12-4 TGTGCCAGCACCACCCTTAATCAGCCCCAGCATTTT CASTTLNQPQHF
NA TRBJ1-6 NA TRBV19 TGTGCCAGTAGTATCCGACCAGACTCCTTTAGCTCCTATAATTCACCCCTCCACTTT CASSIRPDSFSSYNSPLHF
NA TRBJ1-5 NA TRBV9 TGTGCCAGCAGCACCGAGGGACACCTCAATCAGCCCCAGCATTTT CASSTEGHLNQPQHF
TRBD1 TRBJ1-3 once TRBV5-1 TGCGCCAGCAGCTCAGGGGGGGACACCATATATTTT CASSSGGDTIYF
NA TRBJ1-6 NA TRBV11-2 TGTGCCAGCGCGCGGGGAACCAAGTCACCCCTCCACTTT CASARGTKSPLHF
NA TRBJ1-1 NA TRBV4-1 TGCGCCAGCAGCCAAGGTGGGGGATGGACTGAAGCTTTCTTT CASSQGGGWTEAFF
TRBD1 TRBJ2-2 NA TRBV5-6 TGTGCCAGCAGCTGGACAGGGGCCGGGGAGCTGTTTTTT CASSWTGAGELFF
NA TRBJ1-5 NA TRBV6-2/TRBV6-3 TGTGCCAGCAGTCAGGTGGGTAGCAATCAGCCCCAGCATTTT CASSQVGSNQPQHF
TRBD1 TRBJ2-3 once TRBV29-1 TGCAGCGTTGGACAGGGTTCAGATACGCAGTATTTT CSVGQGSDTQYF
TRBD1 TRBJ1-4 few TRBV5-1 TGCGCCAGCAGCAATACAGGGGGCGCGGGTGAAAAACTGTTTTTT CASSNTGGAGEKLFF
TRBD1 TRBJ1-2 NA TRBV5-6 TGTGCCAGCAGCTTACCCGACTACGACAGGGGGCGAGATGGCTACACCTTC CASSLPDYDRGRDGYTF
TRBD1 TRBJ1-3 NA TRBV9 TGTGCCAGCAGCGCGCGGACAGGGGGACTTGGAAACACCATATATTTT CASSARTGGLGNTIYF
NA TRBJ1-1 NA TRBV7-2 TGTGCCAGCAGCTTTTGGGGCACTGAAGCTTTCTTT CASSFWGTEAFF
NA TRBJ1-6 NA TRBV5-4 TGTGCCAGCAGCCCGACAGGAGCCAATTCACCCCTCCACTTT CASSPTGANSPLHF
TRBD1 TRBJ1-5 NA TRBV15 TGTGCCACCAGCGAAGACAGGGATGTCGGTCAGCCCCAGCATTTT CATSEDRDVGQPQHF
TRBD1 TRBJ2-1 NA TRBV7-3 TGTGCCAGCAGCCCTACCGGGACAGGCTACAATGAGCAGTTCTTC CASSPTGTGYNEQFF
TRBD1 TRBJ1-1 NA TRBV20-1 TGCAGTGCTAAGGGACAGTCTGAAGCTTTCTTT CSAKGQSEAFF
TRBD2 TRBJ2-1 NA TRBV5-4 TGTGCCAGCAGCAGCGGGACTAGCCTCAATGAGCAGTTCTTC CASSSGTSLNEQFF
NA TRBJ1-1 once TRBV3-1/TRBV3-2 TGTGCCAGCAGCCCTCGACAGAAAAACACTGAAGCTTTCTTT CASSPRQKNTEAFF
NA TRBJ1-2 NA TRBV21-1 TGTGCCAGCAGCAAAGGAGGGGACTATGGCTACACCTTC CASSKGGDYGYTF
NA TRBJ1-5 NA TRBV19 TGTGCCAGTAGCTTGGGTCCAAATAGCAATCAGCCCCAGCATTTT CASSLGPNSNQPQHF
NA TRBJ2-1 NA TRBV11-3 TGTGCCAGCAGCTTAGGACTAGAAGGGGGTGAGCAGTTCTTC CASSLGLEGGEQFF
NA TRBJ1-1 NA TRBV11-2 TGTGCCAGCAGCGGAGGAGTCGGTCCGAACACTGAAGCTTTCTTT CASSGGVGPNTEAFF
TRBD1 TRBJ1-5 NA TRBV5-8 TGTGCCAGCAGCTACCTTCATGGGACAGGGGCGGCTCAGCCCCAGCATTTT CASSYLHGTGAAQPQHF
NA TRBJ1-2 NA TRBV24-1 TGTGCCACCAGTGTGGAGGGGAACTATGGCTACACCTTC CATSVEGNYGYTF
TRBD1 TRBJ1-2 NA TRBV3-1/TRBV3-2 TGTGCCAGCAGCCAAGTATCCAGGTCGAGGGACAGGGAGGTTCCGTTGGCTGGCTACACCTTC CASSQVSRSRDREVPLAGYTF
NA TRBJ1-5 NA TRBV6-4 TGTGCCAGCAGGAAAACGTGGCAGCCCCAGCATTTT CASRKTWQPQHF
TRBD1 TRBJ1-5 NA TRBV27 TGTGCCAGCAGTCCCGATTACGGGACAGATAGCAATCAGCCCCAGCATTTT CASSPDYGTDSNQPQHF
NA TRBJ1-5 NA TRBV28 TGTGCCAGCAGTTTATATGCCACACATAGCAATCAGCCCCAGCATTTT CASSLYATHSNQPQHF
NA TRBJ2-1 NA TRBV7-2 TGTGCCAGCAGTAGAGGGGGGGACGGGTACAATGAGCAGTTCTTC CASSRGGDGYNEQFF
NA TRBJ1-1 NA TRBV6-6 TGTGCCAGCAGTTACTCAGAAACTGAAGCTTTCTTT CASSYSETEAFF
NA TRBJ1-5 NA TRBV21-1 TGTGCCAGCAGGGTGGGGTGGGGAAGGCAGCCCCAGCATTTT CASRVGWGRQPQHF
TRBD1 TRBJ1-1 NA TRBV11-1 TGTGCCAGCAACCCGCCAGGGGGCACGAACACTGAAGCTTTCTTT CASNPPGGTNTEAFF
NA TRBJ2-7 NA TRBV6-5 TGTGCCAGCACCCCGGAGGACTACGAGCAGTACTTC CASTPEDYEQYF
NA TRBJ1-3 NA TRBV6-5 TGTGCCAGCCGACTCTTCTCTGGAAACACCATATATTTT CASRLFSGNTIYF